This T cell receptor (beta chain) was identified in a study of T cells after yellow fever vaccination. The wider study: SMART-Seq v4 Ultra Low Input handled preparation of low-cell-number fractions.

Germline-derived CDR1 and CDR2 are SGHDN and FVKESK. Trimming at V came to 3 bases and at J to 6 bases, leaving 11 bases not matched to a gene. CDR3 length equals 16 residues. Only a few counts were recorded for this clonotype. UMIs were added to TCR cDNA along with a universal primer site when it was made by 5'RACE template switching. Each CDR3 protein is one row after TCRdb ran MiXCR on the 5' RACE reads. The table includes about 85,000 distinct CDR3 sequences, 13% detected once. General observations from the study: Contamination by abundant bulk-population clonotypes could be present in FACS-sorted repertoires.

Material: CD8+ T cells not binding an NS4B(214-222) dextramer, sorted from PBMCs, obtained more than 20 days after the first yellow fever vaccination. The TCR comes from a man in his late teens or twenties who received the YFV17D yellow fever vaccine. The chain recombines TRBV14 with TRBJ1-1; 9 nucleotides match TRBD1. The CDR3 is CASSHGQGRKQAEAFF. Here the CDR3 DNA reads TGTGCCAGCAGCCATGGACAGGGGAGAAAACAGGCTGAAGCTTTCTTT.